This TCR beta chain came from a study of blood T cell repertoires in COVID-19. Study summary: Acute and convalescent COVID-19 specimens originated in the United States, Italy and Spain.

V lost 0 bases and J 0 bases, leaving 7 bases between the germline ends. CDR1 and CDR2 (germline): SGHRS, YFSETQ. CDR3 size: 15 residues. Original methodology: Amplification of reference gene primers provided the estimated nucleated cell counts. Produced via immunoSEQ multiplex PCR; TCRdb's table is partial and in-frame only. That table is the source of V, J and clone size, and D and trimming were worked out from the DNA. This table has tens of thousands of clones, over 75% appearing once. The chain carries TRBV5-1 and TRBJ1-5; D uncertain. The sequenced material came from peripheral blood. The receptor's source is a human donor with active COVID-19. The donor label of this sample is uncertain. The CDR3 region is CASSLAPYSNQPQHF. DNA of the CDR3: TGCGCCAGCAGCTTGGCCCCCTATAGCAATCAGCCCCAGCATTTT.